These 3 T cell receptor beta chains originate from one sample sequenced in a study of shared clonotypes between healthy human individuals. Profiling relied on immunoSEQ multiplex PCR, and the TCRdb table lists in-frame clones only, not all of them. The sample shows under 1,100,000 clones, around 75% of them seen only once. Sequenced sample: memory CD4+ T cells sorted from blood. The sample's subset: CD45RA-negative fraction. The receptors derive from a young man in good health.

This clone was recorded many times. The J gene is TRBJ2-1, the V gene TRBV5-1; D gene unclear. V was cut by 0 bases and J by 2 bases, with 3 bases left in between. The length of the CDR3 is 13 residues. CDR1 is SGHRS and CDR2 is YFSETQ in the germline V gene. For the CDR3, the DNA is TGCGCCAGCAGCTTGGAGGCCTACAATGAGCAGTTCTTC. This codes for CASSLEAYNEQFF.

The CDR3 protein is CASSSQIDGYTF. In DNA, the CDR3 is TGTGCCAGCAGTTCCCAGATTGATGGCTACACCTTC. This rearrangement joins TRBV28 to TRBJ1-2; D not certain. Germline lookup yields CDR1 MDHEN and CDR2 SYDVKM. The CDR3 loop spans 12 amino acids. The germline V and J ends were trimmed by 4 bases and 6 bases, with 9 bases remaining between them.

This clone was counted ten times or more. The rearrangement uses TRBV7-2 and TRBJ2-7; 9 bases map to TRBD2. CDR1 and CDR2 from the germline V gene are SGHTA and FQGNSA. The CDR3 is 17 amino acids. J lost 2 bases, V lost 5 bases, and 13 bases had no gene match. The CDR3 nucleotides read TGTGCCAGCAGCCCCGTGGGTGGAGAGCGGGAGGCCTACGAGCAGTACTTC. This translates into CASSPVGGEREAYEQYF.